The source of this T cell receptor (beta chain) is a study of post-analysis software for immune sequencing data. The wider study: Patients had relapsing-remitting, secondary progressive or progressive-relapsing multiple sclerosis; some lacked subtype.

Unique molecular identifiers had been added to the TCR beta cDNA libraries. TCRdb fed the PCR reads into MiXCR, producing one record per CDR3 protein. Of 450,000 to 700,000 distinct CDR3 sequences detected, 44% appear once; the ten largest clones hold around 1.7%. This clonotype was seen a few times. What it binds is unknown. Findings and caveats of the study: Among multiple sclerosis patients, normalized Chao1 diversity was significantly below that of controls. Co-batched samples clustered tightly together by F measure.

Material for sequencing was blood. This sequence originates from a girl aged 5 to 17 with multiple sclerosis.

Written as DNA, the CDR3 is TGCGCCAGCAGCCTAATTGGACAGCAAGAGACCCAGTACTTC. This sequence encodes CASSLIGQQETQYF. V is TRBV4-1 and J is TRBJ2-5; TRBD1 might be the D (6 bases). V lost 4 bases and J lost 2, with 11 bases in between. Germline loops: CDR1 MGHRA, CDR2 YSYEKL. The CDR3 runs to 14 residues.